The sequence of this T cell receptor beta chain was determined in a study of immune characterization of retroperitoneal liposarcoma. The CDR3 runs to 17 residues. CDR1 is MNHEY, CDR2 SMNVEV, per germline (reference sequence). V was pared by 5 bases and J by 10 bases, with 11 bases of the junction left unmatched. By proportion, this clonotype is medium-sized. MiXCR was run by TCRdb on the PCR reads, yielding one entry per CDR3 protein. The sample lists thousands of distinct CDR3 sequences, approximately 30% occurring once. The V call is TRBV27, the J call TRBJ2-1; 16 positions match TRBD2. The material sequenced was blood. The clonotype was recovered from a female donor with retroperitoneal liposarcoma. The CDR3 DNA is TGTGCCAGCAGTCCCTTCGGGACTAGCGGGAGGGCCGAGGAGCAGTTCTTC. The encoded protein is CASSPFGTSGRAEEQFF.